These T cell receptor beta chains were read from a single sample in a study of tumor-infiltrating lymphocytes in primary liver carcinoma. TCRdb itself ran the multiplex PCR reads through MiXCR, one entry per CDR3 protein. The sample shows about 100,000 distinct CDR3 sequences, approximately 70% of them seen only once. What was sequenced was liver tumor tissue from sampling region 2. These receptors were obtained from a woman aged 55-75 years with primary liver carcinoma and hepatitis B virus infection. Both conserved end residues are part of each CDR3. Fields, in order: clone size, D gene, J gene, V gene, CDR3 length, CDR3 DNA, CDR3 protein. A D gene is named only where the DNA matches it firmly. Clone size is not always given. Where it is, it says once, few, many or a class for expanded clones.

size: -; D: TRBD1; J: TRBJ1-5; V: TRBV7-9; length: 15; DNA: TGTGCCAGCATCTTAGACAGGGGGGGCAATCAGCCCCAGCATTTT; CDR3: CASILDRGGNQPQHF
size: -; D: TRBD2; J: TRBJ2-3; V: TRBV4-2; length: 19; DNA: TGTGCCAGCACCCAAGTAGGAGGGGTAGCGGGAGGCCTCGGGGATACGCAGTATTTT; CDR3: CASTQVGGVAGGLGDTQYF
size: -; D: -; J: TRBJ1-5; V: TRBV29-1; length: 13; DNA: TGCAGCGTTGAGTGTGCCCCCCGCCAGCCCCTGCATTTT; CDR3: CSVECAPRQPLHF
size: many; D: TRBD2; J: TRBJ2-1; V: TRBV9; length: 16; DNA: TGTGCCAGCAGCGATCTAGCGGGGGGCTCCTACAATGAGCAGTTCTTC; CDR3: CASSDLAGGSYNEQFF
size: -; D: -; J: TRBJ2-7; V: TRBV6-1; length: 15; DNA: TGTGCAAGCAGTGAAGTAGAGGGTTCGGGCTACGAGCAGTACTTC; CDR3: CASSEVEGSGYEQYF
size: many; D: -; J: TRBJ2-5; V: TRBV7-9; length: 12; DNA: TGTGCCAGCAGCTTACTAGCGGAGACCCAGTACTTC; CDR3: CASSLLAETQYF
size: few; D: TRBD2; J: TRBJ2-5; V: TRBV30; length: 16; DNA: TGTGCCTGGAGTGTAGGACTAGCGGGATTAAGAGAGACCCAGTACTTC; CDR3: CAWSVGLAGLRETQYF
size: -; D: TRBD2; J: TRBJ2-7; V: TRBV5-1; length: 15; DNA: TGCGCCAGCAGCGCGTTAGCGGGAGGTGGCTACGAGCAGTACTTC; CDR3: CASSALAGGGYEQYF
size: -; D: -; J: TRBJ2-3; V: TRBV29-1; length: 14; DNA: TGCAGCTTAAGAGCGGCGACTAGCACAGATACGCAGTATTTT; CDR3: CSLRAATSTDTQYF
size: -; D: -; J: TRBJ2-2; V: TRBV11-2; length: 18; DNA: TGTGCCAGCAGCTCCGTTTCCAACAGGGAGACGAGCACCGGGGAGCTGTTTTTT; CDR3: CASSSVSNRETSTGELFF
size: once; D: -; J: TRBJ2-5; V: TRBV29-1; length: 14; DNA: TGTAGCGCCCCGGCACAGACCTACCAAGAGACCCAGTACTTC; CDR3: CSAPAQTYQETQYF
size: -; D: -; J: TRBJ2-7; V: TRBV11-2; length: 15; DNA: TGTGCCATAAGCTTTAATCGAGGAACCTCCTACGAGCAGTACTTC; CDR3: CAISFNRGTSYEQYF
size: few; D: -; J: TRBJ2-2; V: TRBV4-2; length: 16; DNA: TGTGCCAGCAGCCATTCTATGGGGGCGAGAACCGGGGAGCTGTTTTTT; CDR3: CASSHSMGARTGELFF
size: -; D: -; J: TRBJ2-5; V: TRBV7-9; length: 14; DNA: TGTGCCAGCACCCGGGGGGCGCAGCAAGAGACCCAGTACTTC; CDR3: CASTRGAQQETQYF
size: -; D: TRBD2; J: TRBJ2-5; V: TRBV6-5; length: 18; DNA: TGTGCCAGCAGTTACGGTAGACTAACGGGAGGGCCTGTTCGGACCCGGTACTTC; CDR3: CASSYGRLTGGPVRTRYF
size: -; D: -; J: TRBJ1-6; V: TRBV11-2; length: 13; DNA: TGTGCCAACAGCCTCGTAATGAATTCACCCCTCCACTTT; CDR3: CANSLVMNSPLHF
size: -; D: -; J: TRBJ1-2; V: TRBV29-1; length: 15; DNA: TGCATCGTTGATCGGGGGACGGTAGGGGCCGGCGACTACACCTTC; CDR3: CIVDRGTVGAGDYTF
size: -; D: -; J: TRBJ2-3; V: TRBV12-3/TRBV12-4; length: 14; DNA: TGTGCCAGCAGTTTGGGCGAATCGACAGATACGCAGTATTTT; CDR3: CASSLGESTDTQYF